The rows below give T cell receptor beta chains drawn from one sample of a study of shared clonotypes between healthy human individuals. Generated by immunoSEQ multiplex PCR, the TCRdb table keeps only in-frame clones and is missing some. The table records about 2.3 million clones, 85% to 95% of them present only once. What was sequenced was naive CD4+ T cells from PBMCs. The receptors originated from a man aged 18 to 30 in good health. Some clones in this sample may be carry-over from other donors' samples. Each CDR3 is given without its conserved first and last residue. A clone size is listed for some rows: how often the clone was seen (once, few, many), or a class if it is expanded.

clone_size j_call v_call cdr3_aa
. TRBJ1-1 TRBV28 ASGGGGRTEAF
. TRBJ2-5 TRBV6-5 ASRKTGVETQY
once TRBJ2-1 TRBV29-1 SVENPNEQF
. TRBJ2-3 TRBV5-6 ASSTPPRDRWTDTQY
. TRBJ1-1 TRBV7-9 ASTLFEGEIEAF
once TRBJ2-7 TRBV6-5 ASSEAGEQY
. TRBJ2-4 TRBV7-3 ASSQGSGKNIQY
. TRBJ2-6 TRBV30 AWKPIQGTGANVLT
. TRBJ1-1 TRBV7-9 ASSLGRVNTEAF
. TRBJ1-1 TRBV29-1 SGGRNTEAF
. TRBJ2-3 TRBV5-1 ASSLVVAGDTDTQY
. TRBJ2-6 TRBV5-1 ASRLTTPGANVLT
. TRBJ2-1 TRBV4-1 ASRDERGLAQRESSYNEQF
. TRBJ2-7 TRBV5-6 ASSSSWEFEQY
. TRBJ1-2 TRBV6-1 ASSGARDSAAYGYT
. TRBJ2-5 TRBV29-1 TAWRADRTSGETQY
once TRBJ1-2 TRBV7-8 ASSFGQGVVGYT
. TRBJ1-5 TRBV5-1 ASSWGQGSSEPQH
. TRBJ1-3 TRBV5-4 ASSPRGQASSGNTIY
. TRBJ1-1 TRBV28 ASSLRQSEAF
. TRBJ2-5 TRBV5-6 ASSDEGETQY
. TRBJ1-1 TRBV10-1 ASSEAWWAEAF
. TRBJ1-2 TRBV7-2 ASSRSTDLYGYT
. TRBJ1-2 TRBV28 ASEGGNYGYT
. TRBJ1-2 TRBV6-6 ASRTGTGDWGYT
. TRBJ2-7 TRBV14 ASSHVRGNEQY
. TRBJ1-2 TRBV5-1 ASSLLQGSYGYT
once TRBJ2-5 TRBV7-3 ASSLRGQETQY
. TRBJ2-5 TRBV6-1 ASSQGMIETQY
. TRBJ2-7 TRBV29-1 SVGIGPSTYEQY
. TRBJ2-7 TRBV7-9 ASSPTGGQRSSS
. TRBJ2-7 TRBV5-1 ASSFDRPNYEQY
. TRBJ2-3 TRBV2 ASSEGDGQGTQY